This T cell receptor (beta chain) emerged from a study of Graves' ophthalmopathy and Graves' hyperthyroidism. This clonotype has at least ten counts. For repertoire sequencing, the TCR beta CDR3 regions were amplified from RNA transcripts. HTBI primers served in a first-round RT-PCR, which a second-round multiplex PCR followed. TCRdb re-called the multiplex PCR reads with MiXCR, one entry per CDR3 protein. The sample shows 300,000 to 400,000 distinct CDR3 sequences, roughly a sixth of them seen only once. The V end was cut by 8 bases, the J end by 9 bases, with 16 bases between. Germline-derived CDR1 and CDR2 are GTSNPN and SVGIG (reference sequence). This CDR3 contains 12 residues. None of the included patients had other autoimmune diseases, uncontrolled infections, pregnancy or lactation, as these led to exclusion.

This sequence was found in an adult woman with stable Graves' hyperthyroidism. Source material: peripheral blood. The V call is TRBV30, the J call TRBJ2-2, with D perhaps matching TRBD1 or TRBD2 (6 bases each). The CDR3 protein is CARGDFTRELFF. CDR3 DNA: TGTGCCAGGGGGGACTTCACAAGGGAGCTGTTTTTT.